These 18 T cell receptor beta chains were sequenced from one sample in a study of synovial regulatory T cells in juvenile arthritis. The table came from immunoSEQ multiplex PCR; TCRdb's copy has only in-frame clones and leaves some out. Its listing shows thousands of clones. The sequencing sample was made of Treg cells from blood. As to subset: remaining (HLA-DR-negative) circulating blood Treg cells. These receptor sequences come from a donor younger than 35 with juvenile idiopathic arthritis.

The chain employs TRBV28 and TRBJ2-7; the D call from TCRdb, TRBD1, cannot be confirmed without DNA. This CDR3 spans 9 amino acids. No DNA is recorded. Germline loops: CDR1 MDHEN, CDR2 SYDVKM. The CDR3 here is CASSLPFQF.

The CDR3: CASSGTFGAIDTQYF. The chain has TRBV9 and TRBJ2-3. Germline CDR1 reads SGDLS; CDR2 reads YYNGEE. This CDR3 region has 15 residues. The protein alone is recorded here.

By frequency, this clone is medium-sized. The rearrangement links TRBV7-2 to TRBJ1-6. Per the germline V gene, CDR1 is SGHTA and CDR2 is FQGNSA. The CDR3 runs to 13 residues. This entry has no DNA. The CDR3 reads CASSSTGIEPLHF.

CDR3 amino acids: CASPSKGQGIPNYGYTF. The chain is built from TRBV23-1 and TRBJ1-2; the D call of TRBD1 rests on TCRdb alone, since no DNA is present to check it. TRBV23-1 is an open reading frame, and its role is uncertain. The CDR3 totals 17 residues. No DNA sequence was recorded.

The genes are TRBV7-8 and TRBJ1-5. Germline CDR1 and CDR2: SGHVS and FQNEAQ. The CDR3 runs to 13 residues. No nucleotide data were recorded. The CDR3 is CASSLVRDQPQHF. The full variable domain, in which reference TRBV7-8 and TRBJ1-5 provide the parts outside the CDR3, is GAGVSQSPRYKVAKRGQDVALRCDPISGHVSLFWYQQALGQGPEFLTYFQNEAQLDKSGLPSDRFFAERPEGSVSTLKIQRTQQEDSAVYLCASSLVRDQPQHFGDGTRLSIL.

The chain recombines TRBV15 with TRBJ2-4; the TRBD2 assignment by TCRdb is unverifiable without DNA. Germline V gene sequence: CDR1 LNHNV, CDR2 YYDKDF (reference sequence). The CDR3 totals 15 residues. DNA for this receptor is not on file. CDR3: CATSRERVAKNIQYF.

CDR3 amino acids: CASSLESSGNTIYF. The chain employs TRBV5-1 and TRBJ1-3. Germline V gene data show CDR1 as SGHRS and CDR2 as YFSETQ. The CDR3 contains 14 residues. The coding DNA is unavailable.

The chain has TRBV20-1 and TRBJ2-5; the D call of TRBD2 rests on TCRdb alone, since no DNA is present to check it. CDR1 and CDR2 (germline): DFQATT, SNEGSKA (reference sequence). The CDR3 runs 11 residues. The DNA is unrecorded. The CDR3 sequence is CSARAGRGLYF.

The V call is TRBV7-9, the J call TRBJ2-1; TCRdb indicates TRBD2, and absent DNA this call remains unverified. CDR3 length: 13 residues. No DNA sequence is on record. Per germline, CDR1 SEHNR and CDR2 FQNEAQ (reference sequence). The CDR3 loop is CASRKIKDSEQFF.

The chain joins TRBV28 to TRBJ2-2; TCRdb returns TRBD2, unconfirmable since there is no DNA. CDR1 is MDHEN and CDR2 is SYDVKM in the germline V gene. The CDR3 has 17 amino acids. DNA for this receptor is not on file. CDR3 loop: CASRNLMGLTISGELFF.

The CDR3 sequence is CASSLGGSAYNEQFF. This sequence joins TRBV5-1 and TRBJ2-1; the D call from TCRdb, TRBD2, cannot be confirmed without DNA. CDR3 length: 15 residues. The record lacks a DNA sequence. Germline V gene lookup returns CDR1 SGHRS and CDR2 YFSETQ.

J is TRBJ1-2 and V is TRBV19. CDR3 length: 13 residues. No DNA sequence was recorded. Germline V gives CDR1 LNHDA, CDR2 SQIVND (reference sequence). The CDR3 sequence is CASSLGPLYGYTF.

The chain has TRBV5-1 and TRBJ1-4; TCRdb proposes TRBD1, but this gene call is untestable without DNA. Germline V gene data show CDR1 as SGHRS and CDR2 as YFSETQ. This CDR3 spans 14 amino acids. There is no recorded DNA. The CDR3 sequence: CASSRGTGSEKLFF.

The genes are TRBV27 and TRBJ2-3; TCRdb's D call of TRBD2 is untestable without DNA. The CDR3 is made up of 14 amino acids. No DNA sequence is on record. CDR1 is MNHEY and CDR2 is SMNVEV in the germline V gene (reference sequence). The CDR3 here is CASSLGPNQIGRYF.

The chain recombines TRBV28 with TRBJ1-2; TCRdb gives TRBD1 as the D gene, but with no DNA this cannot be confirmed. This CDR3 region has 14 residues. DNA for this receptor is not on file. Germline V lookup: CDR1 MDHEN, CDR2 SYDVKM. The CDR3 is CASSSRTGYYGYTF.

The chain has TRBV19 and TRBJ2-7; TCRdb designates TRBD1, a call that cannot be tested without DNA. The length of the CDR3 is 12 residues. Nucleotide data are not available. Germline V lookup: CDR1 LNHDA, CDR2 SQIVND (reference sequence). This CDR3 reads CASSMGGAKQYF.

This clone shows up as medium-sized by frequency. The chain recombines TRBV5-6 with TRBJ1-1. The germline gives CDR1 SGHDT, CDR2 YYEEEE. This CDR3 spans 13 amino acids. No coding sequence is recorded. CDR3 residues: CASSDRRNTEAFF. The full variable domain, completed using reference TRBV5-6 and TRBJ1-1, is DAGVTQSPTHLIKTRGQQVTLRCSPKSGHDTVSWYQQALGQGPQFIFQYYEEEERQRGNFPDRFSGHQFPNYSSELNVNALLLGDSALYLCASSDRRNTEAFFGQGTRLTVV.

CDR3 sequence reads: CASSIGTSVSYNEQFF. The gene calls are TRBV9 and TRBJ2-1; TCRdb gives TRBD2 as the D gene, but with no DNA this cannot be confirmed. Germline V gives CDR1 SGDLS, CDR2 YYNGEE. The length of the CDR3 is 16 residues. The record lacks a DNA sequence.